This is a list of T cell receptor beta chains from one sample in a study of Tregs in tolerant kidney transplant recipients. Sequencing was performed with immunoSEQ multiplex PCR; in TCRdb, only in-frame clones are kept and a portion is missing. The sample holds roughly 80,000 clones; around 90% are singletons and the top ten take roughly 1.5%. Sequences were derived from CD4+ T cells from blood (PBMCs), sampled 24 months after the transplant. Receptor source: a human patient who received a combined kidney and bone marrow transplant. The graft donor may have contributed some T cells. Both conserved end residues are part of each CDR3. The order of the fields is V gene, D gene, clone size, J gene, CDR3 protein, CDR3 DNA. A D gene is named only where the DNA matches it firmly. Clone size is shown for a subset of rows, as once, few, many or a class of expanded clone.

v_call: TRBV27
d_call: -
clone_size: -
j_call: TRBJ1-2
cdr3_aa: CASSKDSTNYGYTF
cdr3_nt: TGTGCCAGCAGTAAAGACAGTACTAACTATGGCTACACCTTC

v_call: TRBV9
d_call: -
clone_size: -
j_call: TRBJ1-3
cdr3_aa: CASSSRLVSGNTIYF
cdr3_nt: TGTGCCAGCAGCTCGAGATTAGTCTCTGGAAACACCATATATTTT

v_call: TRBV18
d_call: -
clone_size: -
j_call: TRBJ1-3
cdr3_aa: CASSHSLLSSGNTIYF
cdr3_nt: TGTGCCAGCTCACACAGCCTCTTAAGCTCTGGAAACACCATATATTTT

v_call: TRBV6-6
d_call: TRBD2
clone_size: -
j_call: TRBJ2-7
cdr3_aa: CASRLAGAYEQYF
cdr3_nt: TGTGCCAGCAGGCTAGCGGGAGCCTACGAGCAGTACTTC

v_call: TRBV5-4
d_call: TRBD2
clone_size: -
j_call: TRBJ2-5
cdr3_aa: CASSLARGGLQETQYF
cdr3_nt: TGTGCCAGCAGCTTGGCTCGGGGGGGGCTACAAGAGACCCAGTACTTC

v_call: TRBV5-1
d_call: TRBD2
clone_size: -
j_call: TRBJ2-7
cdr3_aa: CASSRGLAGFSYEQYF
cdr3_nt: TGCGCCAGCAGCAGGGGACTAGCGGGATTCTCCTACGAGCAGTACTTC

v_call: TRBV6-1
d_call: -
clone_size: -
j_call: TRBJ2-7
cdr3_aa: CASSTHRDSAYEQYF
cdr3_nt: TGTGCCAGCAGTACCCACCGGGACTCAGCCTACGAGCAGTACTTC

v_call: TRBV2
d_call: TRBD2
clone_size: -
j_call: TRBJ2-7
cdr3_aa: CASTRTSWSHEQYF
cdr3_nt: TGTGCCAGCACGCGGACTAGCTGGTCCCACGAGCAGTACTTC

v_call: TRBV2
d_call: TRBD1
clone_size: -
j_call: TRBJ1-5
cdr3_aa: CASRWGRQGGQPQHF
cdr3_nt: TGTGCCAGCAGGTGGGGAAGACAGGGTGGTCAGCCCCAGCATTTT

v_call: TRBV10-3
d_call: -
clone_size: few
j_call: TRBJ1-1
cdr3_aa: CAIMGGARNEAFF
cdr3_nt: TGTGCCATCATGGGGGGGGCTCGTAATGAAGCTTTCTTT

v_call: TRBV7-2
d_call: TRBD2
clone_size: -
j_call: TRBJ2-3
cdr3_aa: CASTRTSATDTQYF
cdr3_nt: TGTGCCAGCACCAGGACTAGTGCGACAGATACGCAGTATTTT

v_call: TRBV18
d_call: TRBD1
clone_size: -
j_call: TRBJ2-7
cdr3_aa: CASSPAGDRESEQYF
cdr3_nt: TGTGCCAGCTCACCTGCGGGGGACAGGGAGAGCGAGCAGTACTTC

v_call: TRBV11-3
d_call: -
clone_size: -
j_call: TRBJ2-1
cdr3_aa: CASSLVSGSRGFF
cdr3_nt: TGTGCCAGCAGCTTAGTTTCTGGTTCCCGGGGGTTCTTC

v_call: TRBV5-1
d_call: -
clone_size: -
j_call: TRBJ2-2
cdr3_aa: CASSPMTGTNTGELFF
cdr3_nt: TGCGCCAGCAGCCCTATGACAGGGACTAACACCGGGGAGCTGTTTTTT

v_call: TRBV19
d_call: TRBD1
clone_size: -
j_call: TRBJ2-2
cdr3_aa: CASRPRQGLIGELFF
cdr3_nt: TGTGCCAGTAGACCCAGACAGGGGTTGATCGGGGAGCTGTTTTTT

v_call: TRBV6-4
d_call: -
clone_size: -
j_call: TRBJ2-5
cdr3_aa: CASSVQGQETQYF
cdr3_nt: TGTGCCAGCAGTGTGCAGGGCCAAGAGACCCAGTACTTC

v_call: TRBV6-6
d_call: -
clone_size: -
j_call: TRBJ2-2
cdr3_aa: CASRHMQGLYTGELFF
cdr3_nt: TGTGCCAGCAGACATATGCAGGGGCTCTACACCGGGGAGCTGTTTTTT

v_call: TRBV2
d_call: TRBD1
clone_size: -
j_call: TRBJ1-4
cdr3_aa: CASRETGKANEKLFF
cdr3_nt: TGTGCCAGCAGGGAGACAGGGAAGGCTAATGAAAAACTGTTTTTT

v_call: TRBV29-1
d_call: TRBD2
clone_size: -
j_call: TRBJ2-1
cdr3_aa: CSVSTSGGVDEQFF
cdr3_nt: TGCAGCGTTTCGACTAGCGGGGGGGTCGATGAGCAGTTCTTC

v_call: TRBV28
d_call: -
clone_size: -
j_call: TRBJ1-6
cdr3_aa: CASTLFASSPLHF
cdr3_nt: TGTGCCAGCACCCTTTTCGCGAGTTCACCCCTCCACTTT

v_call: TRBV18
d_call: -
clone_size: -
j_call: TRBJ2-5
cdr3_aa: CASSPLNRETQYF
cdr3_nt: TGTGCCAGCTCACCACTTAACCGGGAGACCCAGTACTTC

v_call: TRBV5-6
d_call: TRBD1
clone_size: -
j_call: TRBJ2-7
cdr3_aa: CASSLAWGQGASYEQYF
cdr3_nt: TGTGCCAGCAGCTTGGCCTGGGGGCAGGGGGCCTCCTACGAGCAGTACTTC

v_call: TRBV18
d_call: -
clone_size: -
j_call: TRBJ2-1
cdr3_aa: CASSPPGTKAYNEQFF
cdr3_nt: TGTGCCAGCTCCCCACCCGGGACAAAAGCCTACAATGAGCAGTTCTTC

v_call: TRBV2
d_call: TRBD1
clone_size: -
j_call: TRBJ1-1
cdr3_aa: CASSGQGMNTEAFF
cdr3_nt: TGTGCCAGCAGCGGACAGGGTATGAACACTGAAGCTTTCTTT

v_call: TRBV10-3
d_call: TRBD1
clone_size: -
j_call: TRBJ1-2
cdr3_aa: CAISDSRQGSDYGYTF
cdr3_nt: TGTGCCATCAGTGATTCCCGACAGGGCTCCGACTATGGCTACACCTTC

v_call: TRBV11-2
d_call: -
clone_size: -
j_call: TRBJ1-4
cdr3_aa: CASRRRGEKLFF
cdr3_nt: TGTGCCAGCAGGCGAAGAGGTGAAAAACTGTTTTTT

v_call: TRBV7-2
d_call: -
clone_size: -
j_call: TRBJ2-7
cdr3_aa: CASSLRTAGQGSYEQYF
cdr3_nt: TGTGCCAGCAGCTTAAGGACCGCCGGGCAGGGGTCCTACGAGCAGTACTTC

v_call: TRBV7-3
d_call: TRBD2
clone_size: -
j_call: TRBJ2-5
cdr3_aa: CASSVSGDQETQYF
cdr3_nt: TGTGCCAGCAGCGTTAGCGGGGACCAAGAGACCCAGTACTTC

v_call: TRBV7-2
d_call: -
clone_size: once
j_call: TRBJ1-1
cdr3_aa: CASSRGSSTGTEAFF
cdr3_nt: TGTGCCAGCAGCCGTGGTTCCTCAACGGGGACTGAAGCTTTCTTT

v_call: TRBV10-3
d_call: -
clone_size: -
j_call: TRBJ1-2
cdr3_aa: CAISELGLYGYTF
cdr3_nt: TGTGCCATCAGTGAATTGGGCCTTTATGGCTACACCTTC

v_call: TRBV19
d_call: -
clone_size: -
j_call: TRBJ1-2
cdr3_aa: CASSIWGPAGYGYTF
cdr3_nt: TGTGCCAGTAGTATCTGGGGGCCTGCCGGATATGGCTACACCTTC

v_call: TRBV6-1
d_call: TRBD1
clone_size: -
j_call: TRBJ2-4
cdr3_aa: CASRIPGQEKNIQYF
cdr3_nt: TGTGCCAGCAGAATTCCGGGACAGGAAAAAAACATTCAGTACTTC

v_call: TRBV7-2
d_call: -
clone_size: -
j_call: TRBJ2-2
cdr3_aa: CASSTHTGELFF
cdr3_nt: TGTGCCAGCTCGACTCACACCGGGGAGCTGTTTTTT

v_call: TRBV19
d_call: -
clone_size: -
j_call: TRBJ1-2
cdr3_aa: CASSKGNYGYTF
cdr3_nt: TGTGCCAGTAGCAAGGGGAACTATGGCTACACCTTC

v_call: TRBV5-1
d_call: -
clone_size: -
j_call: TRBJ2-1
cdr3_aa: CASSLGDNYNEQFF
cdr3_nt: TGCGCCAGCAGCTTGGGGGACAATTACAATGAGCAGTTCTTC

v_call: TRBV18
d_call: TRBD1
clone_size: -
j_call: TRBJ2-7
cdr3_aa: CASSINRDRVSYEQYF
cdr3_nt: TGTGCCAGCTCAATCAACCGGGACAGGGTGTCCTACGAGCAGTACTTC

v_call: TRBV28
d_call: TRBD1
clone_size: -
j_call: TRBJ2-7
cdr3_aa: CASSSQKTGVAYEQYF
cdr3_nt: TGTGCCAGCAGTTCCCAGAAAACAGGGGTTGCCTACGAGCAGTACTTC

v_call: TRBV5-1
d_call: TRBD1
clone_size: -
j_call: TRBJ1-4
cdr3_aa: CASSLAGTGREKLFF
cdr3_nt: TGCGCCAGCAGCTTGGCCGGGACAGGGCGTGAAAAACTGTTTTTT

v_call: TRBV6-1
d_call: -
clone_size: -
j_call: TRBJ1-4
cdr3_aa: CASSEGPVNEKLFF
cdr3_nt: TGTGCCAGCAGTGAGGGCCCGGTTAATGAAAAACTGTTTTTT

v_call: TRBV30
d_call: -
clone_size: -
j_call: TRBJ2-6
cdr3_aa: CAWSATQVSGANVLTF
cdr3_nt: TGTGCCTGGAGTGCAACTCAGGTCTCTGGGGCCAACGTCCTGACTTTC

v_call: TRBV18
d_call: -
clone_size: -
j_call: TRBJ2-3
cdr3_aa: CASSPLWVRAADTQYF
cdr3_nt: TGTGCCAGCTCACCACTCTGGGTGAGGGCGGCAGATACGCAGTATTTT

v_call: TRBV19
d_call: -
clone_size: -
j_call: TRBJ1-5
cdr3_aa: CASSIDKRRGNQPQHF
cdr3_nt: TGTGCCAGTAGTATAGATAAGAGGAGAGGCAATCAGCCCCAGCATTTT

v_call: TRBV12-5
d_call: -
clone_size: -
j_call: TRBJ1-2
cdr3_aa: CASGLSRGSGYNYGYTF
cdr3_nt: TGTGCTAGTGGTTTGTCCCGGGGGTCCGGGTATAACTATGGCTACACCTTC

v_call: TRBV7-2
d_call: TRBD1
clone_size: -
j_call: TRBJ2-7
cdr3_aa: CASRGPGTGINEQYF
cdr3_nt: TGTGCCAGCAGGGGACCTGGGACAGGGATCAACGAGCAGTACTTC

v_call: TRBV19
d_call: TRBD1
clone_size: -
j_call: TRBJ1-1
cdr3_aa: CASSADRVNTEAFF
cdr3_nt: TGTGCCAGTAGTGCGGACAGGGTGAACACTGAAGCTTTCTTT

v_call: TRBV18
d_call: TRBD1
clone_size: -
j_call: TRBJ1-2
cdr3_aa: CASSPEGQGSGYTF
cdr3_nt: TGTGCCAGCTCACCAGAGGGACAGGGTAGTGGCTACACCTTC

v_call: TRBV9
d_call: -
clone_size: -
j_call: TRBJ2-3
cdr3_aa: CASSVAIRGDTDTQYF
cdr3_nt: TGTGCCAGCAGCGTAGCGATCAGGGGGGACACAGATACGCAGTATTTT

v_call: TRBV6-5
d_call: TRBD1
clone_size: -
j_call: TRBJ2-7
cdr3_aa: CASSRDRGRGYEQYF
cdr3_nt: TGTGCCAGCAGTCGGGACAGGGGGAGAGGATACGAGCAGTACTTC

v_call: TRBV18
d_call: -
clone_size: -
j_call: TRBJ1-6
cdr3_aa: CASSPLANSPLHF
cdr3_nt: TGTGCCAGCTCACCGTTAGCCAATTCACCCCTCCACTTT

v_call: TRBV7-3
d_call: -
clone_size: -
j_call: TRBJ2-6
cdr3_aa: CASRPGAGANVLTF
cdr3_nt: TGTGCCAGCAGGCCAGGGGCGGGGGCCAACGTCCTGACTTTC

v_call: TRBV7-2
d_call: TRBD1
clone_size: once
j_call: TRBJ2-7
cdr3_aa: CASSFTQGLGEQYF
cdr3_nt: TGTGCCAGCAGCTTTACACAGGGGTTGGGCGAGCAGTACTTC